The sequence of this T cell receptor beta chain was determined in a study of technical replicates of blood from a handful of donors. V shed 0 bases and J 7 bases; nucleotides not matched to a gene: 7. The CDR3 is made up of 15 amino acids. Germline CDR1 reads SQVTM; CDR2 reads ANQGSEA. Only one count was recorded for this clone. Assay: immunoSEQ multiplex PCR; the TCRdb copy retains only in-frame clones and omits some. The sample carries around 80,000 clones, around 91% recorded once. The source is a human donor in good health. The J gene is TRBJ2-1, the V gene TRBV29-1; TRBD2 agrees at 9 bases. Sequencing used T cells isolated from PBMCs. This CDR3 reads CSVEDLAGGGNEQFF. DNA for the CDR3: TGCAGCGTTGAAGATCTCGCGGGAGGGGGTAATGAGCAGTTCTTC.